These T cell receptor beta chains were read from a single sample in a study of T cells in Graves' hyperthyroidism and ophthalmopathy. Via MiXCR, TCRdb re-called the multiplex PCR reads, giving one row per CDR3 protein. The repertoire holds some 760,000 distinct CDR3 sequences, with approximately 14% as singletons. Input material: blood. The receptors were sampled from a woman aged 18 to 35 with Graves' hyperthyroidism. The CDR3 runs from the conserved cysteine through the conserved F or W. A D gene is named only where the DNA matches it firmly. Some rows mark clone size as missing; the rest say once, few, many or name a class of expanded clone.

D,V,size,J,DNA,CDR3
-,TRBV12-3/TRBV12-4,many,TRBJ2-7,TGTGCCAGCAGGAGGGCAGGGGCCGACGAGCAGTACTTC,CASRRAGADEQYF
-,TRBV20-1,few,TRBJ1-4,TGCAGTGCTAGAGGACGGACTGGGCCAACTAATGAAAAACTGTTTTTT,CSARGRTGPTNEKLFF
-,TRBV7-6,few,TRBJ1-5,TGTGCCAGCAGCTTTGGGCCTCATAGCAATCAGCCCCAGCATTTT,CASSFGPHSNQPQHF
TRBD1,TRBV6-1,few,TRBJ1-4,TGTGCCAGCAGGGGGACAGGTGGAGAAAAACTGTTTTTT,CASRGTGGEKLFF
-,TRBV6-2/TRBV6-3,few,TRBJ2-2,TGTGCCAGCAGTTACTCGACTGTCACCGGGGAGCTGTTTTTT,CASSYSTVTGELFF
TRBD1,TRBV24-1,-,TRBJ1-5,TGTGCCACCAGTGAGACCCAGGGGGGCGCCAATCAGCCCCAGCATTTT,CATSETQGGANQPQHF
TRBD1,TRBV11-2,many,TRBJ1-5,TGTGCCAGCAGCTTAGGAGACAGGGGCGCCAATCAGCCCCAGCATTTT,CASSLGDRGANQPQHF
TRBD2,TRBV5-6,-,TRBJ2-1,TGTGCCAGCAGCCAGTCACGACTAGCACACAATGAGCAGTTCTTC,CASSQSRLAHNEQFF
-,TRBV19,-,TRBJ1-2,TGTGCCAGAAAACTCGTAAGGCTTAACTATGGCTACACCTTC,CARKLVRLNYGYTF
-,TRBV19,many,TRBJ1-1,TGTGCCAGTAGTAGAAGGGCCGACACTGAAGCTTTCTTT,CASSRRADTEAFF
-,TRBV18,many,TRBJ1-5,TGTGCCAGCTCAGCGGACGTCTATCAGCCCCAGCATTTT,CASSADVYQPQHF
-,TRBV12-3/TRBV12-4,many,TRBJ2-7,TGTGCCAGCAGTTTTCCAAGCGGCAGCTCCTACGAGCAGTACTTC,CASSFPSGSSYEQYF
TRBD2,TRBV2,few,TRBJ2-1,TGTGCCAGCAGTGATGTGGGACTAGCGTCGAACAATGAGCAGTTCTTC,CASSDVGLASNNEQFF
-,TRBV5-6,many,TRBJ1-1,TGTGCCAGCAGCTTGGCGGCAGTTGCAAACACTGAAGCTTTCTTT,CASSLAAVANTEAFF
TRBD1,TRBV6-2/TRBV6-3,many,TRBJ2-7,TGTGCCAGCAGTTCCCCGGGACAGATCTACGAGCAGTACTTC,CASSSPGQIYEQYF
TRBD2,TRBV20-1,few,TRBJ2-7,TGCAGTGGGTCCCCCACGGGGGGCTACGAGCAGTACTTC,CSGSPTGGYEQYF
TRBD2,TRBV4-1,-,TRBJ2-2,TGCGCCAGCAGCCGCGGGGGGTCCACCGGGGAGCTGTTTTTT,CASSRGGSTGELFF
TRBD1,TRBV7-9,many,TRBJ2-7,TGTGCCAGCAGCTCCGGACAGGCCGATTCGTCGGAGCAGTACTTC,CASSSGQADSSEQYF
-,TRBV20-1,many,TRBJ2-1,TGCAGTGCCTTGCCCCTCCAAGCGGTATACAATGAGCAGTTCTTC,CSALPLQAVYNEQFF
-,TRBV4-1,-,TRBJ2-3,TGCGCCAGCAGCCAAGAAGGAAATCGGGGGGATACGCAGTATTTT,CASSQEGNRGDTQYF
-,TRBV2,-,TRBJ2-5,TGTGCCAGCAGTGGAGAGGTGCCAGTGGAGTACTTC,CASSGEVPVEYF
TRBD2,TRBV4-1,once,TRBJ2-5,TGCGCCAGCAGCCATGTTCCTAGTTTTGGGAGGGCCCGAGAGACCCAGTACTTC,CASSHVPSFGRARETQYF
-,TRBV2,-,TRBJ1-3,TGTGCCAGCAAACATCGCTCTGGAAACACCATATATTTT,CASKHRSGNTIYF
TRBD2,TRBV6-1,many,TRBJ2-2,TGTGCCAGCAGTTACACATTGGCTAGCGGGAGGGTGACCGGGGAGCTGTTTTTT,CASSYTLASGRVTGELFF
TRBD1,TRBV13,many,TRBJ2-1,TGTGCCAGCAGCCCCTGGAGGTGGCAGGGGGAGTGGAATGAGCAGTTCTTC,CASSPWRWQGEWNEQFF
-,TRBV29-1,-,TRBJ1-2,TGCAGCGTTGGGCACCGGGACGGAGCCTATGGCTACACCTTC,CSVGHRDGAYGYTF
-,TRBV7-9,many,TRBJ2-5,TGTGCCAGCAGCTCCCCAGCCTTTTGGGAGACCCAGTACTTC,CASSSPAFWETQYF
-,TRBV7-2,-,TRBJ2-7,TGTGCCAGCAGCTTAGCGGCGGGGTACGACGAGCAGTACTTC,CASSLAAGYDEQYF
TRBD1,TRBV20-1,many,TRBJ1-4,TGCAGTGCTAGGGATACCCGGAGACAGGGGTCAGGGAATGAAAAACTGTTTTTT,CSARDTRRQGSGNEKLFF